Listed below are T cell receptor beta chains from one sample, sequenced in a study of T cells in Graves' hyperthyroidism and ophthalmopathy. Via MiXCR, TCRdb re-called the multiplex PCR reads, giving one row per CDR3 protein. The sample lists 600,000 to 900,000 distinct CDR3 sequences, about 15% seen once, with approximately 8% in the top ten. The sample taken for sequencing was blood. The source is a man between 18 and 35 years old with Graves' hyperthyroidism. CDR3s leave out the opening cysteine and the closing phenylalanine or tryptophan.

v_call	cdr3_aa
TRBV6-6	ASSYSSTGGGTDTQY
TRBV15	ATSRWGTGKSGRNDEQF
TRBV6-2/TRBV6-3	ASSYRLRQGISYEQY
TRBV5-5	ASSLPRGDTQY
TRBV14	ASSQDPRQSSYEQY
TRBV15	ATSRLGTDNEQF
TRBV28	ASSFPVQRAHNEQF
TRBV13	ASSTSRDSVETQY
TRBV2	ASGQGAANSPLH
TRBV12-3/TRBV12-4	ASSPSSNQPQH